Listed here are 27 T cell receptor beta chains from one sample, sequenced in a study of somatic mutations in cytotoxic T cells in rheumatoid arthritis (dated by TCRdb to between 2016 and 2019). Receptors were amplified or captured by the immunoSEQ multiplex PCR assay. As stored in TCRdb, this immuneACCESS dataset retains in-frame rearrangements with V and J assigned. A fraction of the clones does not appear; measured against another copy, unresolved V genes explain less than half of the discrepancy, and the remainder lacks a known reason. Here the sample has under 35,000 clones; around 86% occur a single time. The ten largest account for more than 8% of the sample. The sample consisted of CD8+ T cells sorted from blood. The receptors stem from an adult with rheumatoid arthritis.

The chain couples TRBV7-8 to TRBJ1-6; TRBD1 matches 7 bases. The CDR3 is 17 amino acids. Germline lookup yields CDR1 SGHVS and CDR2 FQNEAQ. V was pared by 1 base and J by 9 bases, with 12 bases of the junction left unmatched. The CDR3 spells CASSLGSRGTVGSPLHF. CDR3 sequence (DNA): TGTGCCAGCAGCTTAGGTTCGCGTGGGACAGTTGGTTCACCCCTCCACTTT.

This clone was observed a single time. The chain carries TRBV9 and TRBJ2-1, with 11 bases lining up with TRBD2. Trimming removed 2 bases from V and 6 bases from J; junction bases left unmatched: 4. The CDR3 contains 15 residues. Germline loops: CDR1 SGDLS, CDR2 YYNGEE. Here the CDR3 reads CASSVGTSGFNEQFF. CDR3 sequence (DNA): TGTGCCAGCAGCGTCGGGACTAGCGGCTTCAATGAGCAGTTCTTC.

In its sample, this clone was seen a few times. The genes are TRBV7-8 and TRBJ2-7; 8 bases align to TRBD2. CDR3 length equals 15 residues. V trimming: 4 bases; J trimming: 5 bases; junction bases outside the gene matches: 10. Germline V gene data show CDR1 as SGHVS and CDR2 as FQNEAQ. The CDR3 here is CASSSGLATQNEQYF. The DNA of the CDR3 is TGTGCCAGCAGCTCAGGACTAGCAACTCAGAACGAGCAGTACTTC.

This clone was counted only a few times. The V and J genes are TRBV13 and TRBJ2-7; 7 positions match TRBD1. CDR1 and CDR2 (germline): PRHDT, FYEKMQ (reference sequence). The ends lost 4 bases at V and 5 bases at J; junction bases unmatched: 2. The CDR3 totals 12 residues. In DNA form, the CDR3 reads TGTGCCAGCAGCTCGACAGGGAACGAGCAGTACTTC. This translates into CASSSTGNEQYF.

The chain combines TRBV5-4 with TRBJ2-1; 13 bases fit TRBD2. Germline V lookup: CDR1 SGHNT, CDR2 YYREEE (reference sequence). The CDR3 loop spans 16 amino acids. The V and J ends lost 2 bases and 5 bases, in that order; junction bases with no gene match: 4. As DNA, the CDR3 is TGTGCCAGCAGCTTAGAAGGACTAGCGGGAGACAATGAGCAGTTCTTC. It is translated as CASSLEGLAGDNEQFF. The full variable domain, completed using reference TRBV5-4 and TRBJ2-1, is ETGVTQSPTHLIKTRGQQVTLRCSSQSGHNTVSWYQQALGQGPQFIFQYYREEENGRGNFPPRFSGLQFPNYSSELNVNALELDDSALYLCASSLEGLAGDNEQFFGPGTRLTVL.

The genes are TRBV7-9 and TRBJ2-2; D not certain. Germline CDR1 SEHNR, CDR2 FQNEAQ (reference sequence). V was cut by 0 bases and J by 2 bases, with 10 bases left in between. The length of the CDR3 is 16 residues. The CDR3 coding sequence is TGTGCCAGCAGCTTAGCGAGGCAGACCAACACCGGGGAGCTGTTTTTT. Translation gives CASSLARQTNTGELFF. Filled out from reference TRBV7-9 and TRBJ2-2, the complete variable domain reads DTGVSQNPRHKITKRGQNVTFRCDPISEHNRLYWYRQTLGQGPEFLTYFQNEAQLEKSRLLSDRFSAERPKGSFSTLEIQRTEQGDSAMYLCASSLARQTNTGELFFGEGSRLTVL.

This chain connects TRBV4-2 to TRBJ1-5; D ambiguous. Trimming took 0 bases from V and 0 from J, leaving 6 bases between them. Germline assignment: CDR1 LGHNA and CDR2 YNFKEQ. CDR3 length: 15 amino acids. The CDR3 region is CASSQELISNQPQHF. The CDR3 DNA is TGTGCCAGCAGCCAAGAGCTGATTAGCAATCAGCCCCAGCATTTT.

J is TRBJ2-3 and V is TRBV6-1, with a tentative D call TRBD2 (6 bases). The CDR3 is 15 residues long. V was clipped by 0 bases and J by 6 bases, with 13 bases between them. Per the germline V gene, CDR1 is MNHNS and CDR2 is SASEGT. CDR3 coding DNA: TGTGCCAGCAGTGAAGCGTTGACGGGAGCGGATACGCAGTATTTT. It is translated as CASSEALTGADTQYF.

This clone is large in the sample. The V call is TRBV29-1, the J call TRBJ2-7, with 7 bases matching TRBD1. Looked up from germline, CDR1 is SQVTM and CDR2 is ANQGSEA. The CDR3 is 13 amino acids. V lost 5 bases to trimming and J lost 3 bases; unmatched junction nucleotides: 7. The CDR3 DNA reads TGCAGCGTTTTGGGGACAGACCACTACGAGCAGTACTTC. Protein sequence: CSVLGTDHYEQYF.

The rearrangement joins TRBV27 to TRBJ2-1; 14 nucleotides match TRBD2. Trimming took 6 bases from V and 4 from J; bases not matched to a gene: 8. The CDR3 has 17 residues. Germline V gene lookup returns CDR1 MNHEY and CDR2 SMNVEV (reference sequence). In DNA, the CDR3 is TGTGCCAGCAGGCTCGGGACTAGCGGGGGCGCGTACAATGAGCAGTTCTTC. Its protein is CASRLGTSGGAYNEQFF.

The chain carries TRBV15 and TRBJ2-3, with 7 bases that match TRBD2. This CDR3 has 13 amino acids. V was pared by 7 bases and J by 9 bases, with 10 bases of the junction left unmatched. The germline CDR1 and CDR2 sequences are LNHNV and YYDKDF (reference sequence). Here the CDR3 reads CATTKAGIRTQYF. In DNA, the CDR3 is TGTGCCACCACCAAAGCGGGGATTCGGACGCAGTATTTT.

This clone occurred once. The gene calls are TRBV30 and TRBJ2-2; D not certain. V gave up 0 bases and J gave up 4 bases, with 9 bases separating them. Germline lookup yields CDR1 GTSNPN and CDR2 SVGIG (reference sequence). The CDR3 totals 14 residues. The CDR3 is CAWSVAVSTGELFF. CDR3 coding DNA: TGTGCCTGGAGTGTGGCCGTAAGCACCGGGGAGCTGTTTTTT.

This clone was picked up a small number of times. V and J are TRBV7-9 and TRBJ2-7; tentative D call: TRBD2 (7 bases). Germline-derived CDR1 and CDR2 are SEHNR and FQNEAQ (reference sequence). With 4 bases removed from V and 5 bases from J, the gap between germline ends came to 9 bases. The CDR3 is 12 residues long. The DNA for the CDR3 is TGTGCCAGCAGCTACGGGGGGCACGAGCAGTACTTC. This translates into CASSYGGHEQYF. The complete variable domain, with remaining parts taken from reference TRBV7-9 and TRBJ2-7, reads DTGVSQNPRHKITKRGQNVTFRCDPISEHNRLYWYRQTLGQGPEFLTYFQNEAQLEKSRLLSDRFSAERPKGSFSTLEIQRTEQGDSAMYLCASSYGGHEQYFGPGTRLTVT.

This rearrangement joins TRBV29-1 to TRBJ1-2; the D is unclear. From germline, CDR1 is SQVTM and CDR2 ANQGSEA. CDR3 length: 15 residues. Trimming pared 4 bases from V and 2 bases from J, leaving 17 bases between. The CDR3 region has the DNA TGCAGCGTTGTTATGTTTGGAGGGCCAAACTATGGCTACACCTTC. Its translation: CSVVMFGGPNYGYTF.

CDR3 sequence: CSVFWTGTMPLYGYTF. CDR3 sequence (DNA): TGCAGCGTTTTTTGGACAGGGACCATGCCTCTATATGGCTACACCTTC. The V gene is TRBV29-1, the J gene TRBJ1-2; 8 bases are shared with TRBD1. CDR3 size: 16 residues. J gave up 5 bases and V 5 bases, and 16 bases lay outside the gene matches. Germline V gene data show CDR1 as SQVTM and CDR2 as ANQGSEA. Based on the CDR3 plus reference TRBV29-1 and TRBJ1-2, the full variable domain is SAVISQKPSRDICQRGTSLTIQCQVDSQVTMMFWYRQQPGQSLTLIATANQGSEATYESGFVIDKFPISRPNLTFSTLTVSNMSPEDSSIYLCSVFWTGTMPLYGYTFGSGTRLTVV.

The chain joins TRBV14 to TRBJ2-3; TRBD2 aligns across 9 bases. Per the germline V gene, CDR1 is SGHDN and CDR2 is FVKESK. The CDR3 has 16 residues. The V gene end was trimmed by 3 bases and the J gene end by 0 bases; junction bases not matched to a gene: 4. CDR3 sequence reads: CASSQIAGESTDTQYF. In DNA form, the CDR3 reads TGTGCCAGCAGCCAGATAGCGGGAGAGAGCACAGATACGCAGTATTTT.

The chain has TRBV30 and TRBJ1-2, with 8 bases identical to TRBD1. Per germline, CDR1 GTSNPN and CDR2 SVGIG (reference sequence). The trim removed 2 bases at V and 3 bases at J, leaving 2 bases unmatched. CDR3 size: 13 residues. The CDR3 is CAWSLGQDYGYTF. The CDR3, as DNA: TGTGCCTGGAGTCTGGGACAGGACTATGGCTACACCTTC. Filled out from reference TRBV30 and TRBJ1-2, the complete variable domain reads SQTIHQWPATLVQPVGSPLSLECTVEGTSNPNLYWYRQAAGRGLQLLFYSVGIGQISSEVPQNLSASRPQDRQFILSSKKLLLSDSGFYLCAWSLGQDYGYTFGSGTRLTVV.

In this sample, this clone turned up a few times. The chain links TRBV5-1 to TRBJ1-2, with unresolved D. The length of the CDR3 is 13 residues. V lost 4 bases and J 1 base, leaving 8 bases between the germline ends. Germline values: CDR1 SGHRS, CDR2 YFSETQ. CDR3 nucleotide sequence: TGCGCCAGCAGCGAATTGGGTAACTATGGCTACACCTTC. This encodes CASSELGNYGYTF.

The J gene is TRBJ1-2, the V gene TRBV9; TRBD1 aligns across 7 bases. The CDR3 has 15 amino acids. Germline assignment: CDR1 SGDLS and CDR2 YYNGEE. The ends lost 3 bases at V and 7 bases at J; junction bases unmatched: 12. In nucleotides, the CDR3 is TGTGCCAGCAGCGGCGGGGACAGCGGGTCTAGTGGCTACACCTTC. The encoded protein is CASSGGDSGSSGYTF.

This sequence joins TRBV10-1 and TRBJ1-2; 8 nucleotides line up with TRBD1. In germline, CDR1 is WNHNN, CDR2 SYGVQD (reference sequence). Trimming removed 0 bases from V and 7 bases from J; junction bases left unmatched: 7. This CDR3 spans 15 amino acids. The CDR3: CASSESPTGVSGYTF. DNA of the CDR3: TGCGCCAGCAGTGAGTCACCGACAGGGGTTTCTGGCTACACCTTC.

The gene calls are TRBV15 and TRBJ2-5; no clear D gene. This CDR3 contains 16 residues. The germline CDR1 and CDR2 sequences are LNHNV and YYDKDF (reference sequence). V was cut by 5 bases and J by 5 bases, with 21 bases left in between. This CDR3 is CATSESLGVGRETQYF. The CDR3 nucleotides are TGTGCCACCAGCGAAAGTCTAGGTGTGGGCAGGGAGACCCAGTACTTC.

The chain combines TRBV19 with TRBJ1-1; no firm D call. Germline CDR1 is LNHDA and CDR2 is SQIVND (reference sequence). The CDR3 has 15 amino acids. V was cut by 3 bases and J by 1 base, with 12 bases left in between. The CDR3 loop reads CASSIGSVSNTEAFF. In DNA form, the CDR3 reads TGTGCCAGTAGTATTGGATCTGTATCGAACACTGAAGCTTTCTTT.

The V gene is TRBV14, the J gene TRBJ2-7; TRBD1 might be the D (5 bases). Germline assignment: CDR1 SGHDN and CDR2 FVKESK. The CDR3 consists of 14 residues. Between the trimmed V and J ends, which lost 5 bases and 2 bases, there was a span of 13 bases. The CDR3 DNA is TGTGCCAGCAGCTATCTCGACAGTACCTACGAGCAGTACTTC. This gives the protein CASSYLDSTYEQYF.

The gene calls are TRBV19 and TRBJ1-1; D gene unclear. The CDR3 is 16 amino acids. Germline V CDR1 and CDR2: LNHDA, SQIVND (reference sequence). V lost 5 bases, J lost 1 base, and 17 bases lay in between. CDR3 region: CASSPLGMRENTEAFF. The CDR3 region has the DNA TGTGCCAGTAGTCCGCTCGGCATGCGGGAGAACACTGAAGCTTTCTTT.

This clone was counted only a few times. The chain recombines TRBV7-2 with TRBJ2-7; a weak D match, TRBD1 (6 bases). The CDR3 length is 15 residues. The germline CDR1 and CDR2 sequences are SGHTA and FQGNSA. Trimming stripped 5 bases from V and 3 bases from J, with 17 bases between. In DNA form, the CDR3 reads TGTGCCAGCAGCGATTACAGGGAGATTGGCTACGAGCAGTACTTC. Its protein product is CASSDYREIGYEQYF.

The chain couples TRBV10-3 to TRBJ2-1; a possible D gene is TRBD2 (6 bases). The CDR3 spans 17 residues. The germline V gene encodes CDR1 ENHRY and CDR2 SYGVKD. Deletions cut 3 bases from V and 3 bases from J, with 18 bases between. This CDR3 is CAISDEGQAGFYNEQFF. The CDR3 nucleotides are TGTGCCATCAGTGACGAAGGTCAAGCGGGTTTCTACAATGAGCAGTTCTTC.

The CDR3 coding sequence is TGTGCCAGCAGCCGAGTAGCGGGGGGGCCCTACGAGCAGTACTTC. Its protein product is CASSRVAGGPYEQYF. This chain uses TRBV13 with TRBJ2-7, with TRBD2 identical over 11 bases. V was pared by 5 bases and J by 2 bases, with 5 bases of the junction left unmatched. CDR3 length: 15 amino acids. Per germline, CDR1 PRHDT and CDR2 FYEKMQ (reference sequence).